Following are 20 T cell receptor beta chains from one sample sequenced in a study of early T cells in non-severe SARS-CoV-2 infection. MiXCR was run by TCRdb on the 5' RACE reads, yielding one entry per CDR3 protein. The table lists around 57,000 distinct CDR3 sequences, 4.5% to 7.5% of them singletons, with 3.4% in the top ten. The input for sequencing was whole blood, taken at baseline. Receptor source: an adult who was a healthcare worker with PCR-confirmed SARS-CoV-2 infection or an uninfected control (not recorded which).

At least ten counts were recorded for this clonotype. This sequence joins TRBV7-9 and TRBJ2-3, with unresolved D. The germline gives CDR1 SEHNR, CDR2 FQNEAQ (reference sequence). V was shortened by 1 base and J by 2 bases, with 16 bases between the two germline ends. The length of the CDR3 is 17 residues. CDR3 in amino acids: CASSLGYEGIHTDTQYF. In nucleotides, the CDR3 is TGTGCCAGCAGCTTAGGGTATGAAGGGATCCACACAGATACGCAGTATTTT.

This clonotype was picked up many times. The chain couples TRBV7-9 to TRBJ2-7; D gene unclear. This CDR3 has 15 residues. The germline gives CDR1 SEHNR, CDR2 FQNEAQ (reference sequence). Trimming shortened V by 1 base and J by 4 bases, and 14 bases separated the two germline ends. The CDR3 region has the DNA TGTGCCAGCAGCTTAGTGGCGACGGATTATTACGAGCAGTACTTC. Amino acid sequence: CASSLVATDYYEQYF. Supplemented by reference TRBV7-9 and TRBJ2-7, the full variable domain reads DTGVSQNPRHKITKRGQNVTFRCDPISEHNRLYWYRQTLGQGPEFLTYFQNEAQLEKSRLLSDRFSAERPKGSFSTLEIQRTEQGDSAMYLCASSLVATDYYEQYFGPGTRLTVT.

This clonotype was seen at least ten times. The V and J genes are TRBV29-1 and TRBJ1-2; D call uncertain. Trimming shortened V by 5 bases and J by 6 bases, and 7 bases separated the two germline ends. CDR1 and CDR2 (germline): SQVTM, ANQGSEA. The CDR3 totals 10 residues. CDR3 sequence (DNA): TGCAGCGTTCTAAGTGATGGCTACACCTTC. It yields the protein CSVLSDGYTF.

This clonotype was detected many times. The V gene is TRBV29-1, the J gene TRBJ1-3, with 7 bases aligning to TRBD1. V was pared by 2 bases and J by 0 bases, with 1 base of the junction left unmatched. Germline loops: CDR1 SQVTM, CDR2 ANQGSEA. The length of the CDR3 is 14 residues. The CDR3 protein is CSVERDSSGNTIYF. The CDR3 DNA is TGCAGCGTTGAAAGGGACAGCTCTGGAAACACCATATATTTT.

For this clonotype: This may be a read error, as it is one base from a much larger clone. This chain joins TRBV29-1 and TRBJ2-1, with a tentative D call TRBD2 (5 bases). The germline CDR1 and CDR2 sequences are SQVTM and ANQGSEA. This CDR3 region has 14 residues. Between the trimmed V and J ends, which lost 3 bases and 8 bases, there was a span of 17 bases. Written as DNA, the CDR3 is TGCAGCGTTGACAGAGTGGGAGAAGGGTATGAGCAGTTCTTC. Translation gives CSVDRVGEGYEQFF.

In its sample, this clonotype was seen many times. This chain links TRBV12-3 or TRBV12-4 with TRBJ1-2; D may be TRBD1 (6 bases). CDR3 length equals 15 residues. Trimming shortened V by 7 bases and J by 2 bases, and 17 bases separated the two germline ends. The CDR3 sequence: CASTPPGQTNYGYTF. CDR3 nucleotides: TGTGCCAGCACCCCTCCCGGACAGACAAACTATGGCTACACCTTC.

The CDR3 spells CASSQVPGVDLTF. CDR3 nucleotides: TGTGCCAGCAGCCAAGTGCCAGGAGTAGACCTGACTTTC. The chain uses TRBV14 and TRBJ2-6; D is uncertain. Germline V CDR1 and CDR2: SGHDN, FVKESK. Trimming stripped 1 base from V and 15 bases from J, with 13 bases between. The CDR3 totals 13 residues.

This clonotype was seen ten or more times. V gene TRBV4-1 combines with J gene TRBJ2-7, with D unclear. The germline CDR1 and CDR2 sequences are MGHRA and YSYEKL. The CDR3 sequence is 16 residues long. The V end lost 3 bases, the J end lost 6 bases, and 21 bases lay between the germline ends. CDR3 bases: TGCGCCAGCAGCCATGAATACATGAGCAGGCCGTTCGAGCAGTACTTC. Residues: CASSHEYMSRPFEQYF.

The chain joins TRBV11-3 to TRBJ1-6; D may be TRBD1 (5 bases). Trimming pared 5 bases from V and 6 bases from J, leaving 11 bases between. Germline V gene lookup returns CDR1 SGHNT and CDR2 YENEEA. The CDR3 loop spans 14 amino acids. CDR3 nucleotides: TGTGCCAGCAGCAACCCGAGGGGTAATTCACCCCTCCACTTT. Encoded protein: CASSNPRGNSPLHF.

This clonotype came up many times. The chain joins TRBV18 to TRBJ1-2, with TRBD1 matching 7 bases. The CDR3 runs to 15 residues. Germline V gene lookup returns CDR1 KGHSH and CDR2 LQKENI. Germline trimming cut 3 bases from V and 13 bases from J; bases unmatched to any gene: 17. CDR3 in amino acids: CASSPPGQRDYGGTF. For the CDR3, the DNA is TGTGCCAGCTCACCGCCGGGACAGCGGGACTATGGGGGCACCTTC.

This clonotype was recorded at least ten times. The rearrangement joins TRBV19 to TRBJ1-2, with 8 bases fitting TRBD1. CDR1 LNHDA and CDR2 SQIVND come from the germline V gene (reference sequence). The CDR3 totals 16 residues. V gave up 4 bases and J gave up 4 bases; unmatched junction bases: 11. The CDR3 DNA reads TGTGCCAGTAGTACACAACTTGGACAGGGCCTCTATGGCTACACCTTC. It yields the protein CASSTQLGQGLYGYTF. The whole variable domain, filled in from reference TRBV19 and TRBJ1-2, reads DGGITQSPKYLFRKEGQNVTLSCEQNLNHDAMYWYRQDPGQGLRLIYYSQIVNDFQKGDIAEGYSVSREKKESFPLTVTSAQKNPTAFYLCASSTQLGQGLYGYTFGSGTRLTVV.

This clonotype came up many times. The chain recombines TRBV20-1 with TRBJ1-6, with D tentatively TRBD1 (6 bases). The CDR3 length is 15 residues. Looked up from germline, CDR1 is DFQATT and CDR2 is SNEGSKA (reference sequence). Between the trimmed V and J ends, which lost 6 bases and 8 bases, there was a span of 20 bases. CDR3 nucleotide sequence: TGCAGTGCCAGGGGCCTTGGGGGGAGCGATTCACCCCTCCACTTT. Translated, it gives CSARGLGGSDSPLHF.

This clonotype was picked up many times. The chain combines TRBV3-1 with TRBJ2-1, with TRBD2 matching over 11 bases. The V and J ends lost 7 bases and 7 bases, in that order; junction bases with no gene match: 15. There are 17 residues in the CDR3. Germline values: CDR1 LGHDT, CDR2 YNNKEL (reference sequence). The CDR3 loop reads CASTKFLAGGAWNEQFF. DNA for the CDR3: TGTGCCAGCACCAAGTTTCTAGCGGGAGGCGCGTGGAATGAGCAGTTCTTC.

This clonotype has only a few counts. The V gene is TRBV5-1, the J gene TRBJ2-7; D is undetermined. This CDR3 has 16 residues. Germline CDR1 SGHRS, CDR2 YFSETQ. V was clipped by 0 bases and J by 2 bases, with 15 bases between them. The CDR3 region has the DNA TGCGCCAGCAGCTTGGCCGTAGGCGGCGGAACCTACGAGCAGTACTTC. It codes for CASSLAVGGGTYEQYF.

There are a few counts of this clonotype. The chain employs TRBV20-1 and TRBJ2-7; D might be TRBD2 (5 bases). CDR1 DFQATT and CDR2 SNEGSKA come from the germline V gene (reference sequence). The CDR3 is made up of 12 amino acids. Trimming took 6 bases from V and 6 from J, leaving 15 bases between them. The CDR3 protein is CSAGQEASEQYF. The CDR3 nucleotides are TGCAGTGCCGGTCAGGAGGCCTCCGAGCAGTACTTC.

This clonotype showed up just a few times. J is TRBJ1-6 and V is TRBV7-3, with D perhaps TRBD1 (6 bases). V lost 5 bases, J lost 7 bases, and 15 bases lay in between. This CDR3 region has 15 residues. Germline V lookup: CDR1 SGHTA, CDR2 FQGTGA. CDR3 in amino acids: CASSRTGRKNSPLHF. The CDR3 coding sequence is TGTGCCAGCAGCCGAACAGGGAGGAAGAATTCACCCCTCCACTTT.

This clonotype was picked up many times. This chain connects TRBV5-4 to TRBJ1-1; D might be TRBD1 (5 bases). Trimming removed 4 bases at V and 6 bases at J, with 13 bases between. In germline, CDR1 is SGHNT, CDR2 YYREEE (reference sequence). CDR3 size: 13 residues. The CDR3 reads CASSPLGGAEAFF. CDR3 bases: TGTGCCAGCAGCCCCCTCGGGGGGGCTGAAGCTTTCTTT.

This clonotype has a count of ten or more. The chain recombines TRBV18 with TRBJ1-2; D not certain. V gave up 9 bases and J gave up 2 bases, with 10 bases separating them. The CDR3 spans 12 residues. The germline V gene encodes CDR1 KGHSH and CDR2 LQKENI. This chain's CDR3 is CASDEGNYGYTF. CDR3 bases: TGTGCCAGTGACGAGGGAAACTATGGCTACACCTTC.

This clonotype was detected only a few times. The chain links TRBV5-1 to TRBJ2-7; tentative D call: TRBD2 (5 bases). V was trimmed by 0 bases and J by 2 bases, leaving 9 bases between them. This CDR3 is 14 amino acids long. CDR1 SGHRS and CDR2 YFSETQ come from the germline V gene. The CDR3 DNA reads as TGCGCCAGCAGCTTGGGGGAGTACCCCTACGAGCAGTACTTC. Its protein is CASSLGEYPYEQYF.

This clonotype was seen ten or more times. The chain uses TRBV20-1 and TRBJ2-1, with 11 nucleotides matching TRBD1. The CDR3 runs to 13 residues. In germline, CDR1 is DFQATT, CDR2 SNEGSKA (reference sequence). The J segment lost 4 bases and the V segment lost 8 bases, leaving 4 bases of the junction unmatched. This CDR3 is CSPGQGDYNEQFF. The CDR3 region has the DNA TGCAGTCCGGGACAGGGGGATTACAATGAGCAGTTCTTC.